The following is a TCR beta chain sequence with its context. Its antigen is unidentified. The CDR3 extends over 12 amino acids. Trimming pared 3 bases from V and 1 base from J, leaving 7 bases between. From germline, CDR1 is DFQATT and CDR2 SNEGSKA (reference sequence). This record comes from a study of identical twins. TCRdb independently ran MiXCR on the 5' RACE reads; one entry per CDR3 protein. The table includes 640,000 or so distinct CDR3 sequences, 5.5% to 6.5% detected once. General study results and limits: Fewer insertions characterized abundant cord blood beta clonotypes, whereas memory repertoires showed none. Findings depended on cross-sectional statistics rather than tracking the same donors. Zero-insertion analyses might be partly confounded by invariant T cells like MAIT and iNKT.

The chain uses TRBV20-1 and TRBJ2-7, with D perhaps TRBD2 (6 bases). This receptor was taken from a man between 18 and 35 years old in good health. Sequenced sample: naive T cells sorted from blood. For the CDR3, the DNA is TGCAGTGCTAGCGGGAGATCCTACGAGCAGTACTTC. Translation: CSASGRSYEQYF.